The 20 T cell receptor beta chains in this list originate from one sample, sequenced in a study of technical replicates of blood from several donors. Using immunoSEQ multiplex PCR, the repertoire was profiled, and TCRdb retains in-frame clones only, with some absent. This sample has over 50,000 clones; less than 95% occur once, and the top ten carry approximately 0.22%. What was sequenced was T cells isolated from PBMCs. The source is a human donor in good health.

This chain's CDR3 is CASSFSPGGAFF. In DNA form, the CDR3 reads TGCGCCAGCAGTTTTTCACCCGGGGGGGCTTTCTTT. The rearrangement joins TRBV5-1 to TRBJ1-1; D might be TRBD1 (5 bases). This CDR3 comprises 12 residues. Trimming shortened V by 5 bases and J by 11 bases, and 16 bases separated the two germline ends. CDR1 and CDR2 (germline): SGHRS, YFSETQ.

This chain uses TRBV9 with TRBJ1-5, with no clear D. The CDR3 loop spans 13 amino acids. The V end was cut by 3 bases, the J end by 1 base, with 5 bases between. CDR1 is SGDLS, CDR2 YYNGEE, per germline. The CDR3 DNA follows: TGTGCCAGCAGCGCGGGGAGCAATCAGCCCCAGCATTTT. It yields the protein CASSAGSNQPQHF.

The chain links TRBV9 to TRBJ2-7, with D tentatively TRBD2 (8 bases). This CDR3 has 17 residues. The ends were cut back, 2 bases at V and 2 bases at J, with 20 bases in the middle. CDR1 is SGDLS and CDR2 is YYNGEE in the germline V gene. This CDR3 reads CASSVGTAGRGTYEQYF. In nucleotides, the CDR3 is TGTGCCAGCAGCGTGGGGACAGCCGGGAGGGGCACCTACGAGCAGTACTTC.

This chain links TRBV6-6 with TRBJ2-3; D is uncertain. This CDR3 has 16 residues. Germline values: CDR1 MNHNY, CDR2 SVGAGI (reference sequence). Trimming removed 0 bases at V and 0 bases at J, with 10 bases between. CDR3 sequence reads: CASSYSASASTDTQYF. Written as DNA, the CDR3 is TGTGCCAGCAGTTACTCCGCGAGTGCTAGCACAGATACGCAGTATTTT.

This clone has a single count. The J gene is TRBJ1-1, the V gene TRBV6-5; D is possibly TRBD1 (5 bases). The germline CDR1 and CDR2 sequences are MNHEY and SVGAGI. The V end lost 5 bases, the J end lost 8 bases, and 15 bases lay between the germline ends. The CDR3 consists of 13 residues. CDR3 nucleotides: TGTGCCAGCAGTCCTCGACAGCCCGGGGAAGCTTTCTTT. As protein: CASSPRQPGEAFF.

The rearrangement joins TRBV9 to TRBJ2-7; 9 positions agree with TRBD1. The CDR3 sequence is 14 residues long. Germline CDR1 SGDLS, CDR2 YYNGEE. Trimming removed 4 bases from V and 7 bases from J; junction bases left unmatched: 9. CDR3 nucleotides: TGTGCCAGCAGCCCGACAGGGGGTTCTGGTGAGCAGTACTTC. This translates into CASSPTGGSGEQYF.

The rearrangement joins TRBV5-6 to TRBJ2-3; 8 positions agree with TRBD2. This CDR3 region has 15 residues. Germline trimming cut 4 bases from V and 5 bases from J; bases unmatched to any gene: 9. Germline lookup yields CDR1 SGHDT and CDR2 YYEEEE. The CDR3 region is CASSERGSYQDTQYF. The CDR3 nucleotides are TGTGCCAGCAGCGAGCGGGGGAGCTATCAAGATACGCAGTATTTT.

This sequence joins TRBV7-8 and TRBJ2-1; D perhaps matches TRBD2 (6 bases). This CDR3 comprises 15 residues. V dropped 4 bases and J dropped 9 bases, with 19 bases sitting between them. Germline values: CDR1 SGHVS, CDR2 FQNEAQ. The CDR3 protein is CASSSKRLRGGEQFF. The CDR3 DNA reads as TGTGCCAGCAGCTCCAAACGGCTGCGGGGCGGTGAGCAGTTCTTC.

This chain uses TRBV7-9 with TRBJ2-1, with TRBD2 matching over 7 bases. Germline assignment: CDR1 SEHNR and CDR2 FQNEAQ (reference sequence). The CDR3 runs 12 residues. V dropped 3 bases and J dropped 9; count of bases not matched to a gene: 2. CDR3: CASSFKRGEQFF. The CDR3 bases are TGTGCCAGCAGCTTCAAGCGGGGTGAGCAGTTCTTC.

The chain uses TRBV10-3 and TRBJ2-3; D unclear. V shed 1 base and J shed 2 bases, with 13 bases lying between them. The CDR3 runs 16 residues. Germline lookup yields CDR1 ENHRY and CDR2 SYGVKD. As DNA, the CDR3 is TGTGCCATCAGTGAGTTTTTGAGCGAAGTCACAGATACGCAGTATTTT. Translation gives CAISEFLSEVTDTQYF.

The CDR3 coding sequence is TGTGCCAGCATCTTTCTGTCGCGGTGGAATGAGCAGTTCTTC. This encodes CASIFLSRWNEQFF. V usage is TRBV28 and J usage is TRBJ2-1; D gene ambiguous. Germline V gives CDR1 MDHEN, CDR2 SYDVKM. The V and J ends lost 7 bases and 7 bases respectively, with 17 bases between them. This CDR3 spans 14 amino acids.

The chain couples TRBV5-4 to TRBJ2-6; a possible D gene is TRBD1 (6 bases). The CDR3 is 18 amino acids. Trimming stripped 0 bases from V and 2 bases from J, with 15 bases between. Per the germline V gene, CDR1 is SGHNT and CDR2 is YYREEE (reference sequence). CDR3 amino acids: CASSLGGQNVPGANVLTF. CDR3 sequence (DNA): TGTGCCAGCAGCTTGGGAGGACAGAATGTACCTGGGGCCAACGTCCTGACTTTC.

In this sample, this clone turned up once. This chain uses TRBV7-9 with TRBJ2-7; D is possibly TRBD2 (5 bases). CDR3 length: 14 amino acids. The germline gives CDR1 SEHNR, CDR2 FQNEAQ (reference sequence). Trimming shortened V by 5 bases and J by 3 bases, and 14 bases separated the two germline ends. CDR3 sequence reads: CASSLTGIYYEQYF. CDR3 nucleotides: TGTGCCAGCAGCCTTACCGGGATTTACTACGAGCAGTACTTC.

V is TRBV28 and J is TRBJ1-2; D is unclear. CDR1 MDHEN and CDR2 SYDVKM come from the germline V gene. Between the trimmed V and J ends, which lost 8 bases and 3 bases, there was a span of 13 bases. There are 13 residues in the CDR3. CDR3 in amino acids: CASSINSYYGYTF. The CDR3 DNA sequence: TGTGCCAGCTCTATAAACAGCTACTATGGCTACACCTTC.

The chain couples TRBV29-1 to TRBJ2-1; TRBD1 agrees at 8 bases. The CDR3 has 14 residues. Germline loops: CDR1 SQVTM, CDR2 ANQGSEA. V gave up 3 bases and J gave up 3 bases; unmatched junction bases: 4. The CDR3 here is CSVESGGGYNEQFF. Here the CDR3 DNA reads TGCAGCGTTGAGTCAGGGGGCGGCTACAATGAGCAGTTCTTC.

The CDR3 DNA follows: TGTGCCAGCAGCTTGGTCAGCTACAATGAGCAGTTCTTC. Protein: CASSLVSYNEQFF. This rearrangement joins TRBV5-6 to TRBJ2-1; D is unresolved. Germline CDR1 SGHDT, CDR2 YYEEEE. There are 13 residues in the CDR3. Trimming took off 0 bases at V and 3 bases at J, with 4 bases between the two ends.

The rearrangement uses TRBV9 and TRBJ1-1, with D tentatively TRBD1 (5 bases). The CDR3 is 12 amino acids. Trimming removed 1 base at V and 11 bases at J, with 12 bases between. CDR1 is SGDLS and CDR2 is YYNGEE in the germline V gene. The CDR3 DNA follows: TGTGCCAGCAGCGTACCCCAGGGTGCGGCTTTCTTT. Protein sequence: CASSVPQGAAFF. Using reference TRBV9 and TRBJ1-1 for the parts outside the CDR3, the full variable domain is DSGVTQTPKHLITATGQRVTLRCSPRSGDLSVYWYQQSLDQGLQFLIQYYNGEERAKGNILERFSAQQFPDLHSELNLSSLELGDSALYFCASSVPQGAAFFGQGTRLTVV.

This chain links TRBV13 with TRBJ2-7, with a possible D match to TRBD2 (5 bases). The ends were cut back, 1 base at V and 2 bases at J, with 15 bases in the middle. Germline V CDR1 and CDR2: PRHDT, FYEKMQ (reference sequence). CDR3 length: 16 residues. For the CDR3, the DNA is TGTGCCAGCAGCTTAGCTTTTGAGGGCTCCGCCTACGAGCAGTACTTC. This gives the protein CASSLAFEGSAYEQYF.

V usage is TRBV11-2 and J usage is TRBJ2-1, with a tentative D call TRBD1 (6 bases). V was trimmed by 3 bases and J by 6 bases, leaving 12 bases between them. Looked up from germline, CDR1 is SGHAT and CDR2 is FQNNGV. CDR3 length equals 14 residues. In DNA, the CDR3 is TGTGCCAGCAGCTTTAAGGGGGTTACCAATGAGCAGTTCTTC. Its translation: CASSFKGVTNEQFF.

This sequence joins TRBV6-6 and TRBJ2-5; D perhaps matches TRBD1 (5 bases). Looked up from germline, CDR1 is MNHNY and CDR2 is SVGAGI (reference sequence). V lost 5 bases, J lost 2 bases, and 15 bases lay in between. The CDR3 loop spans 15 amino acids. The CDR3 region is CASSPLRTTQETQYF. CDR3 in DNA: TGTGCCAGCAGTCCCCTTCGGACAACGCAAGAGACCCAGTACTTC.